One and the same sample provided the 30 T cell receptor beta chains below, sequenced in a study of T-cell memory formation after mild COVID-19. TCRdb itself ran the 5' RACE reads through MiXCR, one entry per CDR3 protein. The data contain some 250,000 distinct CDR3 sequences, around 17% of them singletons. The specimen sequenced was PBMCs or a T cell subset sorted from them (not recorded which). The receptors come from a man between 18 and 29 years old who had mild COVID-19 (a few samples of this study predate the infection). Cell type and time point are not known.

The chain's CDR3 is CASSLSPSTDTQYF. The CDR3, as DNA: TGTGCCAGCAGCTTATCACCTAGCACAGATACGCAGTATTTT. This rearrangement joins TRBV7-3 to TRBJ2-3; unclear D gene. The CDR3 is 14 amino acids. V lost 2 bases to trimming and J lost 0 bases, with 6 bases between them. Germline V CDR1 and CDR2: SGHTA, FQGTGA.

This clonotype was detected only a few times. This chain uses TRBV9 with TRBJ2-2; D may be TRBD2 (5 bases). Trimming took off 2 bases at V and 0 bases at J, with 8 bases between the two ends. The germline V gene has CDR1 SGDLS and CDR2 YYNGEE. The CDR3 is 15 residues long. CDR3 sequence: CASSVSGSNTGELFF. The CDR3 DNA reads TGTGCCAGCAGCGTGTCGGGGTCGAACACCGGGGAGCTGTTTTTT.

This clonotype was recorded a few times. The V and J genes are TRBV12-3 or TRBV12-4 and TRBJ1-5, with TRBD1 matching 7 bases. The trim removed 4 bases at V and 7 bases at J, leaving 4 bases unmatched. The CDR3 extends over 13 amino acids. The CDR3 reads CASSSRGEQPQHF. For the CDR3, the DNA is TGTGCCAGCAGTTCCAGGGGGGAACAGCCCCAGCATTTT.

This clonotype appeared a few times. The chain has TRBV7-2 and TRBJ2-5; TRBD2 might be the D (5 bases). Germline loops: CDR1 SGHTA, CDR2 FQGNSA. The CDR3 contains 14 residues. V lost 3 bases and J 5 bases, leaving 13 bases between the germline ends. The CDR3 is CASSLMRAAETQYF. CDR3 in DNA: TGTGCCAGCAGCTTGATGAGAGCGGCGGAGACCCAGTACTTC.

The rearrangement uses TRBV18 and TRBJ1-2; 7 bases map to TRBD1. This CDR3 has 14 amino acids. After removal of 4 bases from V and 4 bases from J, the junction contained 6 bases not matched to a gene. Germline CDR1 KGHSH, CDR2 LQKENI. The CDR3 coding sequence is TGTGCCAGCTCACTAACGGACAGGACCTATGGCTACACCTTC. It yields the protein CASSLTDRTYGYTF. The full variable domain, completed using reference TRBV18 and TRBJ1-2, is NAGVMQNPRHLVRRRGQEARLRCSPMKGHSHVYWYRQLPEEGLKFMVYLQKENIIDESGMPKERFSAEFPKEGPSILRIQQVVRGDSAAYFCASSLTDRTYGYTFGSGTRLTVV.

The chain employs TRBV27 and TRBJ2-7; tentatively, D is TRBD1 (6 bases). With 6 bases removed from V and 5 bases from J, the gap between germline ends came to 17 bases. CDR3 length equals 14 residues. CDR1 and CDR2 from the germline V gene are MNHEY and SMNVEV (reference sequence). The CDR3 nucleotides read TGTGCCAGCAGGCCCAACAGGGAAATCCACGAGCAGTACTTC. Protein sequence: CASRPNREIHEQYF.

The chain recombines TRBV19 with TRBJ2-1, with 7 bases fitting TRBD2. This CDR3 spans 15 amino acids. Trimming took 7 bases from V and 1 from J; bases not matched to a gene: 7. Per germline, CDR1 LNHDA and CDR2 SQIVND (reference sequence). The CDR3 region is CASTSTGGSYNEQFF. Here the CDR3 DNA reads TGTGCCAGTACCTCGACGGGAGGTTCCTACAATGAGCAGTTCTTC.

This rearrangement joins TRBV4-1 to TRBJ2-3; TRBD2 aligns across 7 bases. V was pared by 4 bases and J by 5 bases, with 6 bases of the junction left unmatched. Germline V lookup: CDR1 MGHRA, CDR2 YSYEKL. This CDR3 contains 14 residues. The CDR3 nucleotides read TGCGCCAGCAGCCCTCCGTGGGGGGGAGATACGCAGTATTTT. This sequence encodes CASSPPWGGDTQYF.

This chain links TRBV11-2 with TRBJ2-3; D assignment may be TRBD1 or TRBD2 (5 bases each). CDR1 SGHAT and CDR2 FQNNGV come from the germline V gene. The CDR3 loop spans 15 amino acids. Trimming removed 5 bases at V and 2 bases at J, with 14 bases between. The CDR3, as DNA: TGTGCCAGCAGCCCCCCGGGACCAGTCACAGATACGCAGTATTTT. It translates to CASSPPGPVTDTQYF.

This clonotype has a handful of counts. The chain has TRBV2 and TRBJ2-7; D is unresolved. V lost 5 bases and J lost 7, with 9 bases in between. The CDR3 consists of 11 residues. Germline V gene lookup returns CDR1 SNHLY and CDR2 FYNNEI. The CDR3 nucleotides read TGTGCCAGCAGTCGAGAACCTGAGCAGTACTTC. Residues: CASSREPEQYF.

This clonotype was detected only a few times. V usage is TRBV5-1 and J usage is TRBJ2-2, with 8 bases identical to TRBD1. Unmatched junction bases numbered 4, after V lost 4 bases and J lost 5 bases. The CDR3 is 14 amino acids. CDR1 and CDR2 from the germline V gene are SGHRS and YFSETQ. CDR3 in amino acids: CASSMDRETGELFF. The CDR3 bases are TGCGCCAGCAGCATGGACAGGGAAACCGGGGAGCTGTTTTTT. The full variable domain, its missing parts supplied by reference TRBV5-1 and TRBJ2-2, is KAGVTQTPRYLIKTRGQQVTLSCSPISGHRSVSWYQQTPGQGLQFLFEYFSETQRNKGNFPGRFSGRQFSNSRSEMNVSTLELGDSALYLCASSMDRETGELFFGEGSRLTVL.

This clonotype has more than one count but fewer than ten. This sequence joins TRBV5-1 and TRBJ2-3, with 10 bases matching TRBD2. The junction had 8 bases not matched to a gene; V was cut back by 0 bases and J by 10 bases. CDR3 length equals 15 residues. Germline-derived CDR1 and CDR2 are SGHRS and YFSETQ. CDR3 region: CASSLVLAGSRAQYF. The CDR3 DNA is TGCGCCAGCAGCTTGGTACTAGCGGGGAGTAGGGCGCAGTATTTT.

This clonotype was seen once. This CDR3 reads CASSLPPVNTEAFF. The CDR3 nucleotides read TGTGCCAGCAGCCTCCCTCCAGTGAACACTGAAGCTTTCTTT. The rearrangement uses TRBV12-3 or TRBV12-4 and TRBJ1-1; D is undetermined. With 6 bases removed from V and 0 bases from J, the gap between germline ends came to 11 bases. The CDR3 extends over 14 amino acids.

The chain links TRBV5-1 to TRBJ2-5; TRBD1 matches at 7 bases. V shed 4 bases and J 5 bases; nucleotides not matched to a gene: 5. Germline values: CDR1 SGHRS, CDR2 YFSETQ. This CDR3 is built from 13 residues. CDR3 nucleotides: TGCGCCAGCAGCACGGGACAGTGGGAGACCCAGTACTTC. Protein: CASSTGQWETQYF.

The chain uses TRBV12-3 or TRBV12-4 and TRBJ2-2; no clear D. Trimming pared 6 bases from V and 6 bases from J, leaving 11 bases between. This CDR3 has 13 amino acids. CDR3 coding DNA: TGTGCCAGCAGGATAGATCAGCCCGGGGAGCTGTTTTTT. This codes for CASRIDQPGELFF.

This clonotype was seen just once. The V call is TRBV12-3 or TRBV12-4, the J call TRBJ1-5; D unclear. V shed 3 bases and J shed 12 bases, with 12 bases lying between them. CDR3 length: 12 amino acids. The CDR3: CASSFESGVQHF. The CDR3, as DNA: TGTGCCAGCAGTTTCGAGTCTGGGGTCCAGCATTTT.

This clonotype appeared many times. The genes are TRBV20-1 and TRBJ2-7, with D possibly called TRBD1 or TRBD2 (5 bases each). The CDR3 sequence is 16 residues long. The germline gives CDR1 DFQATT, CDR2 SNEGSKA (reference sequence). V lost 4 bases to trimming and J lost 0 bases, with 19 bases between them. This CDR3 is CSAIGAPSGTSYEQYV. The CDR3 DNA reads as TGCAGTGCTATCGGGGCCCCCTCCGGGACCTCCTACGAGCAGTACGTC.

This clonotype was observed a handful of times. V gene TRBV6-1 combines with J gene TRBJ2-5; D uncertain. V shed 4 bases and J shed 1 base, with 10 bases lying between them. This CDR3 has 14 residues. CDR1 is MNHNS, CDR2 SASEGT, per germline. The CDR3 spells CASSVQSVQETQYF. The CDR3 coding sequence is TGTGCCAGCAGTGTCCAGTCAGTCCAAGAGACCCAGTACTTC.

This clonotype came up a few times. This chain links TRBV28 with TRBJ2-1; D is perhaps TRBD1 (6 bases). Germline loops: CDR1 MDHEN, CDR2 SYDVKM. The CDR3 runs 13 residues. V gave up 10 bases and J gave up 5 bases, with 15 bases separating them. The CDR3 protein is CATQLRTDNEQFF. The CDR3 DNA reads TGTGCCACCCAGCTTCGGACAGACAATGAGCAGTTCTTC.

This clonotype was seen only a few times. The chain uses TRBV6-1 and TRBJ2-2, with D perhaps assigned TRBD1 or TRBD2 (5 bases each). CDR3 length: 15 residues. Trimming stripped 6 bases from V and 6 bases from J, with 17 bases between. CDR1 is MNHNS, CDR2 SASEGT, per germline. CDR3 protein: CASRRGGGAPGELFF. In DNA, the CDR3 is TGTGCCAGCAGAAGGGGTGGGGGAGCCCCCGGGGAGCTGTTTTTT.

This clonotype was recorded a few times. The rearrangement uses TRBV9 and TRBJ1-5; D is ambiguous. V lost 4 bases and J lost 9, with 20 bases in between. The CDR3 covers 15 residues. In germline, CDR1 is SGDLS, CDR2 YYNGEE. CDR3 amino acids: CASSPDADHKRPQHF. The CDR3 DNA reads TGTGCCAGCAGCCCCGACGCGGACCATAAGCGGCCCCAGCATTTT.

The chain carries TRBV7-6 and TRBJ1-5; 8 bases are shared with TRBD1. Germline-derived CDR1 and CDR2 are SGHVS and FNYEAQ. The CDR3 spans 16 residues. V lost 5 bases, J lost 4 bases, and 10 bases stayed unmatched. The CDR3 is CASSPAGTGKNQPQHF. For the CDR3, the DNA is TGTGCCAGCAGCCCTGCGGGGACAGGAAAGAATCAGCCCCAGCATTTT.

The chain uses TRBV28 and TRBJ2-2; D is uncertain. The germline gives CDR1 MDHEN, CDR2 SYDVKM. The CDR3 is 13 residues long. V was shortened by 3 bases and J by 6 bases, with 8 bases between the two germline ends. The CDR3 region has the DNA TGTGCCAGCAGTTTCTATGGGTCCGGGGAGCTGTTTTTT. Its protein product is CASSFYGSGELFF.

The CDR3 DNA reads as TGTGCCAGCAGCCGTGCGGGGGAAGCTTTCTTT. Translated: CASSRAGEAFF. V and J are TRBV7-2 and TRBJ1-1, with D unclear. Germline-derived CDR1 and CDR2 are SGHTA and FQGNSA. V lost 5 bases and J lost 8, with 9 bases in between. The CDR3 is 11 residues long.

The chain recombines TRBV20-1 with TRBJ2-5; D remains ambiguous. V was pared by 4 bases and J by 3 bases, with 12 bases between. CDR3 length: 13 amino acids. Germline V CDR1 and CDR2: DFQATT, SNEGSKA (reference sequence). CDR3 sequence reads: CSAIDKIEETQYF. The DNA of the CDR3 is TGCAGTGCTATTGACAAGATAGAAGAGACCCAGTACTTC.

This chain links TRBV30 with TRBJ1-1; no clear D. The CDR3 consists of 12 residues. Between the trimmed V and J ends, which lost 4 bases and 11 bases, there was a span of 17 bases. Germline V gives CDR1 GTSNPN, CDR2 SVGIG (reference sequence). The CDR3 reads CAWTSVAGLAFF. The CDR3 nucleotides read TGTGCCTGGACGAGCGTGGCAGGCTTGGCTTTCTTT.

There are many counts of this clonotype. This sequence joins TRBV4-3 and TRBJ2-6, with a weak D call TRBD2 (5 bases). The V gene lost 2 bases and the J gene lost 0 bases, with 8 bases spanning the gap. The CDR3 is made up of 16 amino acids. Germline V lookup: CDR1 LGHNA, CDR2 YSLEER. The CDR3 DNA follows: TGCGCCAGCAGCCAACCCGAGGGCTCTGGGGCCAACGTCCTGACTTTC. This codes for CASSQPEGSGANVLTF.

The chain links TRBV4-2 to TRBJ1-2; weak D call: TRBD1 (5 bases). Trimming stripped 1 base from V and 4 bases from J, with 13 bases between. The CDR3 is 15 residues long. Germline V CDR1 and CDR2: LGHNA, YNFKEQ. The CDR3 sequence is CASSQGEGSSYGYTF. For the CDR3, the DNA is TGTGCCAGCAGCCAAGGAGAGGGGTCATCCTATGGCTACACCTTC.

V gene TRBV7-3 combines with J gene TRBJ2-3; 11 bases map to TRBD2. The CDR3 contains 15 residues. Trimming removed 5 bases from V and 3 bases from J; junction bases left unmatched: 4. CDR1 is SGHTA and CDR2 is FQGTGA in the germline V gene. The CDR3 sequence is CASSPRTSGTDTQYF. CDR3 DNA: TGTGCCAGCAGCCCGAGGACTAGCGGGACAGATACGCAGTATTTT.

This clonotype was seen only a few times. This sequence joins TRBV14 and TRBJ2-2, with D possibly TRBD2 on 5 matching bases. Germline CDR1 and CDR2: SGHDN and FVKESK. Trimming shortened V by 5 bases and J by 0 bases, and 7 bases separated the two germline ends. This CDR3 has 14 amino acids. This CDR3 is CASSSGANTGELFF. CDR3 nucleotides: TGTGCCAGCAGCTCCGGGGCGAACACCGGGGAGCTGTTTTTT.